The present entry profiles one T cell receptor beta chain with its context. As yet, its antigen is unknown. Repertoires were generated with immunoSEQ multiplex PCR, while TCRdb's copy carries only in-frame clones and drops some. The sample includes about 82,000 clones, around 90% seen only once; the top ten take roughly 7%. The data derive from a study of identifying expanded T cells in peripheral blood. This CDR3 is 14 amino acids long. Germline CDR1 SGHTA, CDR2 FQGNSA. The V gene end was trimmed by 5 bases and the J gene end by 4 bases; junction bases not matched to a gene: 8. General study findings and limits: Variance in clone template counts between roughly 2-week samples significantly increased with total template count across all healthy donors. Technical replicates showed around 1.3 changed clones; roughly two weeks approximately 16; four weeks 19.

The sample was blood. This sequence joins TRBV7-2 and TRBJ2-7, with TRBD1 matching 7 bases. This receptor was identified in a person aged 18 to 70 in good health. CDR3 region: CASSIGQAPYEQYF. The CDR3 DNA follows: TGTGCCAGCAGCATCGGACAGGCACCATACGAGCAGTACTTC.